The 18 T cell receptor beta chains below come from one sample, sequenced in a study of CD8 T cells in ankylosing spondylitis. Findings and caveats of the study: A TCR beta motif of fewer than ten highly homologous variants appeared characteristic of ankylosing spondylitis blood.

TCRdb re-called the 5' RACE reads with MiXCR, one entry per CDR3 protein. The sample shows roughly 670,000 distinct CDR3 sequences, under 20% of them seen only once. Which antigens these TCRs recognize remains unknown. Sample: blood, either unsorted or a sorted T cell fraction (not recorded which). Receptors originate from a male donor with ankylosing spondylitis.

The chain combines TRBV7-9 with TRBJ1-1; TRBD1 matches at 7 bases. This CDR3 region has 17 residues. The J segment lost 5 bases and the V segment lost 5 bases, leaving 17 bases of the junction unmatched. Germline V CDR1 and CDR2: SEHNR, FQNEAQ (reference sequence). CDR3 sequence reads: CASSPMTGLLGTTEAFF. The CDR3 nucleotides are TGTGCCAGCAGCCCTATGACAGGGTTGTTAGGGACGACTGAAGCTTTCTTT.

The rearrangement links TRBV6-1 to TRBJ1-1; TRBD1 might be the D (6 bases). The CDR3 totals 17 residues. Germline V gives CDR1 MNHNS, CDR2 SASEGT. V gave up 7 bases and J gave up 3 bases, with 24 bases separating them. The CDR3 DNA sequence: TGTGCCAGCACGGGAGGGGGAGCGGGGGTTGGGTACACTGAAGCTTTCTTT. Protein: CASTGGGAGVGYTEAFF.

This clonotype was seen only a few times. The chain is built from TRBV4-1 and TRBJ1-1; D is possibly TRBD1 (5 bases). This CDR3 is 17 amino acids long. V was shortened by 1 base and J by 0 bases, with 15 bases between the two germline ends. From germline, CDR1 is MGHRA and CDR2 YSYEKL. For the CDR3, the DNA is TGCGCCAGCAGCCAAGGACTCCAGGGACCTATGAACACTGAAGCTTTCTTT. Protein: CASSQGLQGPMNTEAFF.

V and J are TRBV7-9 and TRBJ1-1; tentative D call: TRBD1 (5 bases). Trimming left V 6 bases short and J 3 bases short, with 14 bases between. The CDR3 sequence is 14 residues long. Germline V gives CDR1 SEHNR, CDR2 FQNEAQ (reference sequence). The DNA for the CDR3 is TGTGCCAGCAGTGTCCGGGGGGTGGACACTGAAGCTTTCTTT. As protein: CASSVRGVDTEAFF.

The rearrangement links TRBV5-1 to TRBJ1-4, with 10 bases aligning to TRBD1. V trimming: 3 bases; J trimming: 5 bases; junction bases outside the gene matches: 7. Per germline, CDR1 SGHRS and CDR2 YFSETQ. This CDR3 spans 16 amino acids. CDR3 protein: CASSWMTGGLNEKLFF. Written as DNA, the CDR3 is TGCGCCAGCAGCTGGATGACAGGGGGCCTAAATGAAAAACTGTTTTTT.

The rearrangement links TRBV12-3 or TRBV12-4 to TRBJ2-5, with TRBD2 matching 8 bases. J was trimmed by 5 bases and V by 6 bases; bases with no gene match: 8. The CDR3 runs to 14 residues. The CDR3, as DNA: TGTGCCAGCAGGCCGGGACTAGGGGGGGAGACCCAGTACTTC. Translation: CASRPGLGGETQYF.

This clonotype was recorded a few times. The V and J genes are TRBV29-1 and TRBJ2-7, with 10 bases identical to TRBD1. The CDR3 length is 11 residues. Germline values: CDR1 SQVTM, CDR2 ANQGSEA. J gave up 6 bases and V 7 bases, and 3 bases lay outside the gene matches. The CDR3 DNA is TGCAGCGGGGGACAGGGGTTCGAGCAGTACTTC. It is translated as CSGGQGFEQYF.

The table lists this clonotype with a few counts. This chain uses TRBV29-1 with TRBJ2-1; no reliable D call. The CDR3 extends over 13 amino acids. Germline-derived CDR1 and CDR2 are SQVTM and ANQGSEA. With 8 bases removed from V and 8 bases from J, the gap between germline ends came to 19 bases. CDR3 loop: CSISGLVGYEQFF. CDR3 nucleotides: TGCAGCATATCCGGGCTAGTAGGATATGAGCAGTTCTTC.

The V gene is TRBV5-1, the J gene TRBJ1-2; 9 bases are shared with TRBD1. V shed 4 bases, J shed 4 bases, and the junction held 8 bases outside the gene matches. This CDR3 comprises 15 residues. Germline loops: CDR1 SGHRS, CDR2 YFSETQ. CDR3 nucleotides: TGCGCCAGCAGCCCTGTGACAGGGGGGCCCTATGGCTACACCTTC. It translates to CASSPVTGGPYGYTF.

The gene calls are TRBV4-1 and TRBJ1-2; the D is unclear. Germline V gene data show CDR1 as MGHRA and CDR2 as YSYEKL. Trimming pared 0 bases from V and 3 bases from J, leaving 8 bases between. The CDR3 is made up of 14 amino acids. DNA for the CDR3: TGCGCCAGCAGCCAAGATACCGGCCACTATGGCTACACCTTC. Translated, it gives CASSQDTGHYGYTF.

The rearrangement links TRBV11-2 to TRBJ2-1; 14 nucleotides align to TRBD2. V was pared by 5 bases and J by 7 bases, with 16 bases of the junction left unmatched. The germline CDR1 and CDR2 sequences are SGHAT and FQNNGV. The CDR3 covers 19 residues. The CDR3 DNA sequence: TGTGCCAGCAGCCCGCACCAAAGACTAGCGGGGGGGCCGGGGAATGAGCAGTTCTTC. Amino acid sequence: CASSPHQRLAGGPGNEQFF.

This clonotype was counted only a few times. This chain connects TRBV7-2 to TRBJ2-7; 12 bases agree with TRBD1. Germline V lookup: CDR1 SGHTA, CDR2 FQGNSA. V lost 4 bases, J lost 5 bases, and 9 bases stayed unmatched. This CDR3 region has 16 residues. The CDR3: CASSYRGGTGGHEQYF. The DNA for the CDR3 is TGTGCCAGCAGCTATAGGGGGGGGACAGGGGGCCACGAGCAGTACTTC.

Only a few counts were recorded for this clonotype. The chain uses TRBV28 and TRBJ2-4; TRBD2 might be the D (5 bases). V was pared by 5 bases and J by 2 bases, with 16 bases between. Germline V lookup: CDR1 MDHEN, CDR2 SYDVKM. The CDR3 consists of 16 residues. CDR3 in DNA: TGTGCCAGCAGTCCACCGGGTCTAGCTACCAAAAACATTCAGTACTTC. This codes for CASSPPGLATKNIQYF.

This clonotype was detected a few times. This chain uses TRBV13 with TRBJ2-1; tentative D call: TRBD1 (5 bases). The CDR3 totals 17 residues. V lost 0 bases, J lost 4 bases, and 16 bases lay in between. Germline V gene data show CDR1 as PRHDT and CDR2 as FYEKMQ (reference sequence). DNA for the CDR3: TGTGCCAGCAGCTTAGGAGCTTGGCAGGGAAGTTACAATGAGCAGTTCTTC. Amino acid sequence: CASSLGAWQGSYNEQFF.

This clonotype was detected many times. The gene calls are TRBV20-1 and TRBJ2-2; no clear D gene. Trimming left V 3 bases short and J 5 bases short, with 13 bases between. The CDR3 length is 14 residues. Germline CDR1 and CDR2: DFQATT and SNEGSKA (reference sequence). The CDR3 region is CSASVNGPTGELFF. The CDR3 bases are TGCAGTGCTAGTGTTAATGGCCCAACCGGGGAGCTGTTTTTT.

There are a few counts of this clonotype. The chain carries TRBV7-6 and TRBJ2-1, with 7 bases matching TRBD2. Germline V gene lookup returns CDR1 SGHVS and CDR2 FNYEAQ. V lost 5 bases, J lost 12 bases, and 16 bases stayed unmatched. The CDR3 has 15 residues. DNA of the CDR3: TGTGCCAGCAGCCCGGTGGGGGAATTACTAGCGATGCAGTTCTTC. Encoded protein: CASSPVGELLAMQFF. Full variable domain (outside the CDR3, taken from reference TRBV7-6 and TRBJ2-1): GAGVSQSPRYKVTKRGQDVALRCDPISGHVSLYWYRQALGQGPEFLTYFNYEAQQDKSGLPNDRFSAERPEGSISTLTIQRTEQRDSAMYRCASSPVGELLAMQFFGPGTRLTVL.

The genes are TRBV12-3 or TRBV12-4 and TRBJ2-7; D ambiguous. V was shortened by 8 bases and J by 4 bases, with 12 bases between the two germline ends. The CDR3 length is 12 residues. CDR3 in DNA: TGTGCCAGCTCCAGAGGTCTGTACGAGCAGTACTTC. Translated: CASSRGLYEQYF.

This chain connects TRBV5-1 to TRBJ2-5, with 10 bases identical to TRBD2. The CDR3 has 17 residues. CDR1 is SGHRS, CDR2 YFSETQ, per germline. With V trimmed by 4 bases and J by 4 bases, 13 bases remained unmatched. The CDR3 region has the DNA TGCGCCAGCAGCCCGGAACTAGCGGGATCATCTGGAGAGACCCAGTACTTC. Its translation: CASSPELAGSSGETQYF.